A few counts support the clone carrying this TCR beta chain. Time point indicated: baseline, week 1 (first vaccination visit). Treatment described: pre-vaccination baseline after standard-of-care therapy. Donors had new IDH1-mutant astrocytomas of WHO grade 3 or 4 (ATRX-lost). The CDR3 extends over 16 amino acids. CDR1 is MNHEY, CDR2 SMNVEV, per germline (reference sequence). J was trimmed by 7 bases and V by 5 bases; bases with no gene match: 13. The table came from immunoSEQ multiplex PCR; TCRdb's copy has only in-frame clones and leaves some out. In the table there are tens of thousands of clones, 86% of which are singletons. This specimen comes from a study of a mutant IDH1 vaccine in newly diagnosed glioma. Study at large: The treated population exhibited a male proportion of 62.5%, a female proportion of 37.5%, and a mean age of roughly 39 years.

The TCR comes from a man in his forties with glioma. The sample in question was PBMCs, obtained from a glioma patient treated with radiotherapy, temozolomide or both. The chain has TRBV27 and TRBJ1-3, with 8 nucleotides matching TRBD1. CDR3 sequence: CASSTSDRVFGNTIYF. Written as DNA, the CDR3 is TGTGCCAGCAGTACCTCGGACAGGGTCTTTGGGAACACCATATATTTT.